The 3 T cell receptor beta chains below all came from one sample that was sequenced in a study of low-dose radiotherapy and immunotherapy resistance in tumors. TRAV- and TRBV-specific primers were used for first-strand cDNA, which covered alpha and beta chains. The authors ran about 18 PCR cycles to amplify TCRs with a constant-region primer and V-primer adapter. TCRdb passed the reads through MiXCR, listing each CDR3 protein once. The sample lists more than 9,000 distinct CDR3 sequences; roughly 80% were seen once. These receptors all come from a human donor with advanced metastatic prostate, ovarian, gallbladder or colorectal cancer (not recorded which). This table probably holds off-target reads from a library built for another chain.

The chain combines TRBV29-1 with TRBJ1-2; 8 positions agree with TRBD1. This CDR3 has 13 residues. Germline V gene lookup returns CDR1 SQVTM and CDR2 ANQGSEA. Trimming took 7 bases from V and 8 from J; bases not matched to a gene: 12. The CDR3: CSADEWTGSGYTF. CDR3 nucleotide sequence: TGCAGCGCTGACGAGTGGACAGGGAGCGGCTACACCTTC.

The rearrangement joins TRBV6-5 to TRBJ2-5, with 7 nucleotides matching TRBD1. The CDR3 covers 16 residues. V trimming: 2 bases; J trimming: 1 base; junction bases outside the gene matches: 7. Germline CDR1 and CDR2: MNHEY and SVGAGI. The CDR3 DNA reads as TGTGCCAGCAGTTACCGAGGACAGGAGCTCCAAGAGACCCAGTACTTC. Protein product: CASSYRGQELQETQYF.

The chain carries TRBV4-3 and TRBJ2-1; 7 positions match TRBD2. This CDR3 spans 16 amino acids. The trim removed 0 bases at V and 5 bases at J, leaving 7 bases unmatched. The germline CDR1 and CDR2 sequences are LGHNA and YSLEER. CDR3 DNA sequence: TGCGCCAGCAGCCAAGATCCGGCGGGAGCACACAATGAGCAGTTCTTC. This translates into CASSQDPAGAHNEQFF.